The 14 T cell receptor beta chains below come from one sample, sequenced in a study of blood T cells in healthy people across ages. Through a sample-barcoded 5' primer and a J-beta primer mix, a second PCR was run for about 6 to 11 cycles. MiXCR, applied by TCRdb to the 5' RACE reads, yields one record per CDR3 protein. The repertoire holds about 640,000 distinct CDR3 sequences, with around three fifths as singletons. Specimen: blood. All receptors derive from a man in his fifties or sixties in good health.

This clonotype has just a few counts. The J gene is TRBJ2-1, the V gene TRBV7-9; no definite D call. This CDR3 has 10 amino acids. V was cut by 3 bases and J by 9 bases, with 3 bases left in between. Germline lookup yields CDR1 SEHNR and CDR2 FQNEAQ (reference sequence). CDR3 protein: CASSLSEQFF. CDR3 coding DNA: TGTGCCAGCAGCTTGAGTGAGCAGTTCTTC.

This clonotype was observed a few times. The chain carries TRBV20-1 and TRBJ1-2, with 10 bases lining up with TRBD1. Germline CDR1 is DFQATT and CDR2 is SNEGSKA (reference sequence). This CDR3 has 16 amino acids. Losses at the gene ends were 3 bases for V and 8 bases for J; bases not matched to a gene: 15. The CDR3 nucleotides read TGCAGTGCTAGGGGTCTTTTCGGACAGGGGGATCAAGGCTACACCTTC. Translation gives CSARGLFGQGDQGYTF.

The J gene is TRBJ2-7, the V gene TRBV15; D unresolved. V was pared by 0 bases and J by 3 bases, with 9 bases between. Germline CDR1 and CDR2: LNHNV and YYDKDF (reference sequence). This CDR3 comprises 14 residues. Written as DNA, the CDR3 is TGTGCCACCAGCAGAGATCCCAAGAACTACGAGCAGTACTTC. It specifies CATSRDPKNYEQYF.

The rearrangement joins TRBV14 to TRBJ1-2; D is undetermined. Looked up from germline, CDR1 is SGHDN and CDR2 is FVKESK. The V and J ends lost 4 bases and 9 bases respectively, with 18 bases between them. The CDR3 spans 14 residues. The CDR3 coding sequence is TGTGCCAGCAGCCTACCATCGACCCCTCCTAGCTACACCTTC. Translating gives CASSLPSTPPSYTF.

In its sample, this clonotype was seen many times. The chain employs TRBV7-2 and TRBJ2-7; D not resolved. Trimming removed 5 bases at V and 2 bases at J, with 4 bases between. Per germline, CDR1 SGHTA and CDR2 FQGNSA. CDR3 length: 11 residues. The CDR3 DNA reads TGTGCCAGCAGCGCTACCTACGAGCAGTACTTC. It encodes CASSATYEQYF.

This clonotype was seen a few times. The chain has TRBV3-1 and TRBJ1-2; possibly TRBD1 for D (5 bases). With 4 bases removed from V and 7 bases from J, the gap between germline ends came to 19 bases. Per the germline V gene, CDR1 is LGHDT and CDR2 is YNNKEL (reference sequence). This CDR3 comprises 15 residues. The CDR3 nucleotides read TGTGCCAGCAGCCCCCACCGACAGACCAGCCTTGGCTACACCTTC. This codes for CASSPHRQTSLGYTF. The complete variable domain, with remaining parts taken from reference TRBV3-1 and TRBJ1-2, reads DTAVSQTPKYLVTQMGNDKSIKCEQNLGHDTMYWYKQDSKKFLKIMFSYNNKELIINETVPNRFSPKSPDKAHLNLHINSLELGDSAVYFCASSPHRQTSLGYTFGSGTRLTVV.

The CDR3 loop is CASTTEAGLLSNEQFF. The CDR3 bases are TGTGCCAGCACCACCGAGGCCGGCCTCTTGAGCAATGAGCAGTTCTTC. The chain employs TRBV12-3 or TRBV12-4 and TRBJ2-1; D is uncertain. The V end was cut by 7 bases, the J end by 6 bases, with 22 bases between. The CDR3 runs to 16 residues.

This clonotype was detected only a few times. This rearrangement joins TRBV3-1 to TRBJ2-3; 8 bases are shared with TRBD2. The CDR3 consists of 20 residues. In germline, CDR1 is LGHDT, CDR2 YNNKEL (reference sequence). V lost 5 bases to trimming and J lost 2 bases; unmatched junction nucleotides: 21. The CDR3 bases are TGTGCCAGCAGCTCCCGCGGGGGGACCACAGTAGTGGGATTCACAGATACGCAGTATTTT. Its translation is CASSSRGGTTVVGFTDTQYF.

J is TRBJ2-3 and V is TRBV5-6, with TRBD2 matching over 11 bases. The CDR3 spans 17 residues. V shed 1 base and J 4 bases; nucleotides not matched to a gene: 8. Germline CDR1 reads SGHDT; CDR2 reads YYEEEE. The CDR3 DNA reads TGTGCCAGCAGCTTGAGGGCTAGCGGGGGGCACCCAGATACGCAGTATTTT. Translation gives CASSLRASGGHPDTQYF.

This chain uses TRBV29-1 with TRBJ2-3, with D uncertain. CDR3 length: 12 amino acids. Germline loops: CDR1 SQVTM, CDR2 ANQGSEA. Trimming removed 0 bases from V and 4 bases from J, with 5 bases in between. Here the CDR3 reads CSVEELADTQYF. Here the CDR3 DNA reads TGCAGCGTTGAAGAGCTAGCAGATACGCAGTATTTT.

This clonotype was picked up a small number of times. The chain uses TRBV20-1 and TRBJ2-7, with D possibly TRBD2 on 6 matching bases. This CDR3 region has 15 residues. V was clipped by 6 bases and J by 5 bases, with 23 bases between them. Germline CDR1 DFQATT, CDR2 SNEGSKA (reference sequence). CDR3 region: CSALREGRGSHEQYF. As DNA, the CDR3 is TGCAGTGCCCTCCGGGAAGGGCGGGGTAGCCACGAGCAGTACTTC.

This chain links TRBV20-1 with TRBJ2-1; D unresolved. Per germline, CDR1 DFQATT and CDR2 SNEGSKA (reference sequence). The CDR3 spans 14 residues. The V gene lost 6 bases and the J gene lost 0 bases, with 12 bases spanning the gap. The CDR3 here is CSAPPRNSYNEQFF. Written as DNA, the CDR3 is TGCAGTGCCCCCCCCAGAAACTCCTACAATGAGCAGTTCTTC.

The chain uses TRBV4-1 and TRBJ1-2, with D perhaps matching TRBD1 (5 bases). Trimming removed 2 bases at V and 7 bases at J, with 14 bases between. Germline values: CDR1 MGHRA, CDR2 YSYEKL. This CDR3 is 14 amino acids long. The CDR3 DNA follows: TGCGCCAGCAGCCAAAGGGGCAGGGATAGTGGCTACACCTTC. It codes for CASSQRGRDSGYTF.

This clonotype showed up just a few times. V usage is TRBV2 and J usage is TRBJ2-7; D is undetermined. Trimming shortened V by 0 bases and J by 2 bases, and 5 bases separated the two germline ends. The germline V gene has CDR1 SNHLY and CDR2 FYNNEI. The CDR3 length is 13 residues. The chain's CDR3 is CASSEAWAYEQYF. The CDR3 DNA reads as TGTGCCAGCAGTGAAGCGTGGGCCTACGAGCAGTACTTC.